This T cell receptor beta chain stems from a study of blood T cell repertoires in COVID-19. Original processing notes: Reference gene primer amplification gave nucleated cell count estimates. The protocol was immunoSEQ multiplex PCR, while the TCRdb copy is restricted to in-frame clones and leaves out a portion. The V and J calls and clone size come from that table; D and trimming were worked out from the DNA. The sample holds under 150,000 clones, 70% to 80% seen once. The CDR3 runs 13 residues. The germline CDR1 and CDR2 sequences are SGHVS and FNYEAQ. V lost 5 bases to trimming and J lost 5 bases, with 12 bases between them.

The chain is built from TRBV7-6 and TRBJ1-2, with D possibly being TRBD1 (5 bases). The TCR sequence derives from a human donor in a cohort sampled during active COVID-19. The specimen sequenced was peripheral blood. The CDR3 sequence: CASSGGGEYGYTF. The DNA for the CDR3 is TGTGCCAGCAGCGGTGGGGGGGAGTATGGCTACACCTTC.